This T cell receptor (beta chain) stems from a study of T cells in Graves' hyperthyroidism and ophthalmopathy. This CDR3 contains 13 residues. Germline loops: CDR1 MDHEN, CDR2 SYDVKM. Between the trimmed V and J ends, which lost 6 bases and 2 bases, there was a span of 10 bases. Notes on the study in general: Most clonotypes expanded in the thyroid (above 0.001) were also present in blood.

Researchers barred patients who had uncontrolled infection, other autoimmune disease, pregnancy or lactation. This clonotype has ten or more counts. What it binds is not known. From RNA transcripts, TCR beta CDR3 regions were amplified. A set of HTBI primers served as the primers for a first-round RT-PCR of the TCR CDR3. TCRdb reanalysed the multiplex PCR reads using MiXCR and keeps one entry per CDR3 protein. The table records 470,000 or so distinct CDR3 sequences, more than 20% of them present only once. The origin of this receptor is a man between 18 and 35 years old with Graves' hyperthyroidism. Sequenced input: blood. The chain combines TRBV28 with TRBJ1-2, with D unclear. The CDR3 loop reads CASSEGRNYGYTF. The CDR3 DNA reads as TGTGCCAGCAGCGAGGGTAGAAACTATGGCTACACCTTC.